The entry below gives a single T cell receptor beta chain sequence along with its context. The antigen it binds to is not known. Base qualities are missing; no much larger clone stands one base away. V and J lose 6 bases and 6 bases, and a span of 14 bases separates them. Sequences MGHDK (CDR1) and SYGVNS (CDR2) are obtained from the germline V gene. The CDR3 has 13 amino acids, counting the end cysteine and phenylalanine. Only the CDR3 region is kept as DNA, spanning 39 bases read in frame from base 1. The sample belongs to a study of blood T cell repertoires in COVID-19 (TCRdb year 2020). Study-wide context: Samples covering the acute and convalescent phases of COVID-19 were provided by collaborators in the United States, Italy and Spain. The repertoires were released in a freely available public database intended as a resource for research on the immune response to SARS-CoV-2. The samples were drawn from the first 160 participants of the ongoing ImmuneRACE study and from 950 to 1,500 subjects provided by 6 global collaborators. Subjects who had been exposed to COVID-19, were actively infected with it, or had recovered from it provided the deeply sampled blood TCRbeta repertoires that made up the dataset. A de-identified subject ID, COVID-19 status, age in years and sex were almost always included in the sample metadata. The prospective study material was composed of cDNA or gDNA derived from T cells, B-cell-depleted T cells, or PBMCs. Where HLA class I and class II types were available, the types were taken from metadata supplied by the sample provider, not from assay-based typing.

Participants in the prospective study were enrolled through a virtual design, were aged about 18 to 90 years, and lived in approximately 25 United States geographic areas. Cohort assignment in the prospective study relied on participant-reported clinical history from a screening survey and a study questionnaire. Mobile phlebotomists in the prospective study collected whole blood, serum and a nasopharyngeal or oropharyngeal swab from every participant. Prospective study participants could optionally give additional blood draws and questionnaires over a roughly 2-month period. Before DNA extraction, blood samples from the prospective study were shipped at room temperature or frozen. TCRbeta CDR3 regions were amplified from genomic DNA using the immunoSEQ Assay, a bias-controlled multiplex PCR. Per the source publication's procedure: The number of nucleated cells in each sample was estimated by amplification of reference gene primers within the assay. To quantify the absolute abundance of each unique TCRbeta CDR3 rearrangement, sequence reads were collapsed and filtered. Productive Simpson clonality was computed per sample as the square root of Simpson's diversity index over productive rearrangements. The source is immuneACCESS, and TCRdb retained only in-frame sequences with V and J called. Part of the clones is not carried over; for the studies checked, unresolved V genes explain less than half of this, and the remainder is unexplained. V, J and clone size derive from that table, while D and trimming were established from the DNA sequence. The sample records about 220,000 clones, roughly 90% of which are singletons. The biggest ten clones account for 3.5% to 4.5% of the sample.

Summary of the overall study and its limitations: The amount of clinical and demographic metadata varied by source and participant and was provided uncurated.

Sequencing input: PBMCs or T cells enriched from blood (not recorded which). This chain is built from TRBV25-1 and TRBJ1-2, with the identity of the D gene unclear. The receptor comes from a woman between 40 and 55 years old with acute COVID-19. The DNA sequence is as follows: TGTGCCAGCAGGCACCCGGGGTTTCATGGCTACACCTTC. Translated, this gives CASRHPGFHGYTF.